Ten or more counts support the clone carrying this T cell receptor (beta chain). Its cognate antigen is unknown. The data were obtained in a study of metastatic and nonmetastatic thyroid tumors. Across the whole study: Malignant and benign thyroid patients had repertoires compared in peripheral blood and tumor or nodule tissue. Notes on the study in general: Malignant tumors reportedly showed significantly higher TCR beta diversity than benign nodules in both blood and tumor.

Thyroid surgery took place with no prior treatment in any patient. The CDR3 has 14 amino acids. V shed 6 bases and J shed 6 bases, with 17 bases lying between them. Original handling: Building a distant-metastasis classifier for papillary thyroid cancer drew on CDR3 differences across clinicopathological groups. TCRdb called clones again from the PCR reads with MiXCR. The V and J calls were determined by TCRdb, not by the authors. The sample has fewer than 30,000 clones; 20% to 25% are singletons. V gene TRBV12-3 or TRBV12-4 combines with J gene TRBJ1-1; D unclear. The receptor was derived from a male donor with papillary thyroid cancer or a benign thyroid nodule (not recorded which). Some clones in this sample may be carry-over from other donors' samples. The sample consisted of blood. CDR3 protein: CASRQRLAGAEAFF. The CDR3 nucleotides read TGTGCCAGCAGGCAAAGGTTGGCAGGCGCTGAAGCTTTCTTT.